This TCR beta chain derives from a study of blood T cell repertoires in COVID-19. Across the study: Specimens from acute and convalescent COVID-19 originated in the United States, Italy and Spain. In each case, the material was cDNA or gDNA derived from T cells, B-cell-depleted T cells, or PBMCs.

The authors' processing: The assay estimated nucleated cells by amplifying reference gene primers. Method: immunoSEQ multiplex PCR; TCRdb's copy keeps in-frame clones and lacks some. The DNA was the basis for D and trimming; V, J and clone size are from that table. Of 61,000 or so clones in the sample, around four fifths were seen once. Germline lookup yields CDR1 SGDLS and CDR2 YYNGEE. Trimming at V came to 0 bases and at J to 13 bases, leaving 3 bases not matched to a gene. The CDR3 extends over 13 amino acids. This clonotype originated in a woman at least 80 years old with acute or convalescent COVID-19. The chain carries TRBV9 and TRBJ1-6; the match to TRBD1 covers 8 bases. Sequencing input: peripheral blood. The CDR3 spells CASSVATGGPLHF. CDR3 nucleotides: TGTGCCAGCAGCGTAGCTACAGGGGGGCCCCTCCACTTT.